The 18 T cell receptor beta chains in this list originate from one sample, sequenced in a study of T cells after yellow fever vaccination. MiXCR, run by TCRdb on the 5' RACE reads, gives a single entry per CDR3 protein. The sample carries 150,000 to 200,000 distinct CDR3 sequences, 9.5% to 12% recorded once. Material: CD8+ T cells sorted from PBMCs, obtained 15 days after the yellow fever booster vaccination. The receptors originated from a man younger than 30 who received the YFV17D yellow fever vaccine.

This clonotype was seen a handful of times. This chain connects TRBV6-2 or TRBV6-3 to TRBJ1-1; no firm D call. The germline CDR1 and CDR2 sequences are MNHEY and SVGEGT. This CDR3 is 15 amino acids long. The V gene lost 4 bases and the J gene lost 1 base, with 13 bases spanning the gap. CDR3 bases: TGTGCCAGCAGTTCCACGCTTTTCAAGAACACTGAAGCTTTCTTT. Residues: CASSSTLFKNTEAFF.

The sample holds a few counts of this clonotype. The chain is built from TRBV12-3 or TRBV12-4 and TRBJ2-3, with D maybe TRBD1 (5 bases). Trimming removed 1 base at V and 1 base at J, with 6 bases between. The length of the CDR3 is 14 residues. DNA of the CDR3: TGTGCCAGCAGTTTAGTCAGGGGCACAGATACGCAGTATTTT. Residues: CASSLVRGTDTQYF.

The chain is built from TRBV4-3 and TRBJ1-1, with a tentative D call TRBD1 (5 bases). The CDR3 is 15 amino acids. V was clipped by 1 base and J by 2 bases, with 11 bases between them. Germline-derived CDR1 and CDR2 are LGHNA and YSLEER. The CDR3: CASSQGQFTNTEAFF. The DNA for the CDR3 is TGCGCCAGCAGCCAAGGACAGTTTACCAACACTGAAGCTTTCTTT.

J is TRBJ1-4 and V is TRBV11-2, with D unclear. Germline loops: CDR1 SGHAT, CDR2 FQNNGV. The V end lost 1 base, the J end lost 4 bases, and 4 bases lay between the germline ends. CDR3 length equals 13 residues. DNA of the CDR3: TGTGCCAGCAGCTTAGGGGGTAATGAAAAACTGTTTTTT. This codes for CASSLGGNEKLFF.

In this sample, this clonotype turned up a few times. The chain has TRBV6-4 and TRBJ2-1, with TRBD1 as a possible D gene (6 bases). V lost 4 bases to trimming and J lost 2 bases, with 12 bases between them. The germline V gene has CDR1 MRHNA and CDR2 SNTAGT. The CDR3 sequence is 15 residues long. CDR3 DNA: TGTGCCAGCAGTGTCTTAGGGGGTACCTACAATGAGCAGTTCTTC. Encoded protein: CASSVLGGTYNEQFF.

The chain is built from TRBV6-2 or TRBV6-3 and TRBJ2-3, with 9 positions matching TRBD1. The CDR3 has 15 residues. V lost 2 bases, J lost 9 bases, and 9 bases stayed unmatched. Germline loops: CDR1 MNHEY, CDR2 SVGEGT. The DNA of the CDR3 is TGTGCCAGCAGTTACCAATCAACAGGGGGCCTAACGCAGTATTTT. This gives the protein CASSYQSTGGLTQYF.

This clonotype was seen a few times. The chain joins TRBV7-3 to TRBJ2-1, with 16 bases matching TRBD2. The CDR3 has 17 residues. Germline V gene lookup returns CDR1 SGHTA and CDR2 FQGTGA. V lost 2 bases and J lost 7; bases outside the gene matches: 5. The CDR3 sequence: CASSLGTSGGGFNEQFF. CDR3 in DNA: TGTGCCAGCAGCTTAGGGACTAGCGGGGGGGGATTTAATGAGCAGTTCTTC.

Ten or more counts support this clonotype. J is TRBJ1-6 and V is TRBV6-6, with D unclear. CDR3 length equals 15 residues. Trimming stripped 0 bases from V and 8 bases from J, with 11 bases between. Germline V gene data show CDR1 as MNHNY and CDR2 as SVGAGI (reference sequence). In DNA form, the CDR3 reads TGTGCCAGCAGTTACTCGATTAGGGAGGATTCACCCCTCCACTTT. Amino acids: CASSYSIREDSPLHF.

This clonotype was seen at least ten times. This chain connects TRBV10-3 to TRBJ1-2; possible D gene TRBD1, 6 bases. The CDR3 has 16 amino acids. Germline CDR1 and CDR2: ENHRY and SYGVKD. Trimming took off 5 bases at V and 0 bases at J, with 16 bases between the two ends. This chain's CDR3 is CAISIPRDTPNYGYTF. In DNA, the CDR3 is TGTGCCATCAGTATACCCCGGGACACGCCTAACTATGGCTACACCTTC.

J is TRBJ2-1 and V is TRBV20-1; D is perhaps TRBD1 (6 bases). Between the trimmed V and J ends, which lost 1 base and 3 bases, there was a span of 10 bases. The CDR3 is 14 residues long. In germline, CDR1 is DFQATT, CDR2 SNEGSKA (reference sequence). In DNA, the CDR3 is TGCAGTGCTAGAGGACAGGAAGTCTACAATGAGCAGTTCTTC. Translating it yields CSARGQEVYNEQFF.

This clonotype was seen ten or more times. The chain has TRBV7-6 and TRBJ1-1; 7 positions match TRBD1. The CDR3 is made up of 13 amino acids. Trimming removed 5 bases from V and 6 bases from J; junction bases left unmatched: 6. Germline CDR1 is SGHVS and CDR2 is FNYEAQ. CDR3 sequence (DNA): TGTGCCAGCAGCGCCAACCAGGGGGCTGAAGCTTTCTTT. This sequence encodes CASSANQGAEAFF.

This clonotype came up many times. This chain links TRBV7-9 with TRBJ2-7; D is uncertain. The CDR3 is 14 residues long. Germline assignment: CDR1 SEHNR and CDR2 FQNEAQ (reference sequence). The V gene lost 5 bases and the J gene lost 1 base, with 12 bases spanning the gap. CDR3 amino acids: CASSLDGRSYEQYF. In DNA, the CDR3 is TGTGCCAGCAGCCTCGACGGAAGATCCTACGAGCAGTACTTC.

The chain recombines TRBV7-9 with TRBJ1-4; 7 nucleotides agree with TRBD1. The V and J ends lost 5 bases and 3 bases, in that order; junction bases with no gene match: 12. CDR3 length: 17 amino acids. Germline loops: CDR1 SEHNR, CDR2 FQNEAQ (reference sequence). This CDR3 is CASSDEQGMVANEKLFF. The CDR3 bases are TGTGCCAGCAGCGATGAACAGGGGATGGTGGCTAATGAAAAACTGTTTTTT.

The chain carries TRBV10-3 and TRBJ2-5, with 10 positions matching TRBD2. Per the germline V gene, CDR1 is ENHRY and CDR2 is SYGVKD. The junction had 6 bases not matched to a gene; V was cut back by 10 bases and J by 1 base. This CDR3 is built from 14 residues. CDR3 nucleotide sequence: TGTGCCACCTCCGGGACTAGCGTCCAAGAGACCCAGTACTTC. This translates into CATSGTSVQETQYF.

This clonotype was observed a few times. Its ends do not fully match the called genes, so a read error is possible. The CDR3 coding sequence is TGTGCCAGTAGGGGCGCCGGACTAGGGGCCTACTTC. Its protein is CASRGAGLGAYF. The chain is built from TRBV2 and TRBJ2-1, with 7 bases fitting TRBD2. The germline CDR1 and CDR2 sequences are SNHLY and FYNNEI. The CDR3 has 12 amino acids.

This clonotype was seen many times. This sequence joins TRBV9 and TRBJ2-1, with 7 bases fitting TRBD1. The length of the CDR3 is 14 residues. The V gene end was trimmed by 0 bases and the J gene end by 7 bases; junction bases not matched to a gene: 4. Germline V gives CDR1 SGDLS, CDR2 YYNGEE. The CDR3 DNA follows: TGTGCCAGCAGCGTAGGAGGGGGCACGAATGAGCAGTTCTTC. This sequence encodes CASSVGGGTNEQFF.

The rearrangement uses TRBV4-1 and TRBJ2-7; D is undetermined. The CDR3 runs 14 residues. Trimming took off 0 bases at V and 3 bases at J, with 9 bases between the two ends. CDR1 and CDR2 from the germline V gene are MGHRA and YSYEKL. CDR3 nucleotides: TGCGCCAGCAGCCAAGATCGAGCTTACTACGAGCAGTACTTC. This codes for CASSQDRAYYEQYF.

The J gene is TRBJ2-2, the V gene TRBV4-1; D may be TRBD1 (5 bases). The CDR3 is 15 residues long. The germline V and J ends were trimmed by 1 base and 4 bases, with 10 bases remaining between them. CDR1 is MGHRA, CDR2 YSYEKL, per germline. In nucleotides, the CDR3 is TGCGCCAGCAGCCAAGCAGGGCCGAGCACCGGGGAGCTGTTTTTT. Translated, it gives CASSQAGPSTGELFF.